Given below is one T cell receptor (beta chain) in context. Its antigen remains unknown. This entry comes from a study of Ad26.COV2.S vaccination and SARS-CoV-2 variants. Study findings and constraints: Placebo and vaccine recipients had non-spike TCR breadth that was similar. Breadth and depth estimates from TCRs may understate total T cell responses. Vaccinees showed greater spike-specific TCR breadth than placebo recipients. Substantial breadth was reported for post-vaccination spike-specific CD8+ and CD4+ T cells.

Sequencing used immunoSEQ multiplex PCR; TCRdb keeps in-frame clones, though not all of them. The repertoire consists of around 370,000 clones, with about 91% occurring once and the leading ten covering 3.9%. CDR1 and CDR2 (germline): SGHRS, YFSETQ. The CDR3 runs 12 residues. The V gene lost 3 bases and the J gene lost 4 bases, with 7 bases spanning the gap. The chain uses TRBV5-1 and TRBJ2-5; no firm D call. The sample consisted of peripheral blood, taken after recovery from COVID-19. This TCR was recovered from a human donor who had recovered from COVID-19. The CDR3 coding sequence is TGCGCCAGCAGCTCGATGGGAGAGACCCAGTACTTC. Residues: CASSSMGETQYF.